Below are 16 T cell receptor beta chains sequenced from a single sample in a study of CD8 T cells in Susac syndrome. Random hexamers were used to reverse transcribe the RNA input (about 0.5 to 1 ug). TCRdb ran MiXCR on the immunoSEQ multiplex PCR reads and lists one entry per CDR3 protein. The sample contains about 280,000 distinct CDR3 sequences, around 84% of which appear only once. The sample was CD8+ T cells from PBMCs. These receptor sequences come from a human donor with multiple sclerosis.

This chain joins TRBV5-5 and TRBJ2-5, with D uncertain. V gave up 0 bases and J gave up 4 bases, with 13 bases separating them. Germline-derived CDR1 and CDR2 are SGHKS and YYEKEE (reference sequence). The CDR3 is 15 residues long. Here the CDR3 reads CASSLAGLVGETQYF. The CDR3 region has the DNA TGTGCCAGCAGCTTGGCCGGGCTAGTGGGAGAGACCCAGTACTTC.

The rearrangement joins TRBV13 to TRBJ2-1, with 12 bases matching TRBD2. The CDR3 covers 18 residues. CDR1 PRHDT and CDR2 FYEKMQ come from the germline V gene (reference sequence). V shed 3 bases, J shed 8 bases, and the junction held 14 bases outside the gene matches. The CDR3 DNA follows: TGTGCCAGCAGCTTGGCCGGACTAGCGGGGCCCGGGGAATATGAGCAGTTCTTC. The encoded protein is CASSLAGLAGPGEYEQFF.

The chain joins TRBV27 to TRBJ1-1; TRBD1 is a possible D gene (6 bases). Trimming cost V 3 bases and J 5 bases, with 10 bases left between them. Germline values: CDR1 MNHEY, CDR2 SMNVEV (reference sequence). The CDR3 spans 13 residues. CDR3: CASSLHRVTEAFF. The CDR3 region has the DNA TGTGCCAGCAGTTTGCACAGGGTTACTGAAGCTTTCTTT.

The chain links TRBV27 to TRBJ2-6; D gene ambiguous. Deletions cut 3 bases from V and 4 bases from J, with 7 bases between. The germline gives CDR1 MNHEY, CDR2 SMNVEV (reference sequence). The CDR3 sequence is 14 residues long. In DNA, the CDR3 is TGTGCCAGCAGTTTGTTAACCGGGGCCAACGTCCTGACTTTC. Translation gives CASSLLTGANVLTF.

The CDR3 DNA reads as TGTGCCAGCAGCTCCAGACTAGCGGATACCTACAATGAGCAGTTCTTC. It codes for CASSSRLADTYNEQFF. V is TRBV11-2 and J is TRBJ2-1, with 9 bases aligning to TRBD2. V shed 4 bases, J shed 2 bases, and the junction held 6 bases outside the gene matches. Germline V gene lookup returns CDR1 SGHAT and CDR2 FQNNGV. There are 16 residues in the CDR3. Full variable domain (outside the CDR3, taken from reference TRBV11-2 and TRBJ2-1): EAGVAQSPRYKIIEKRQSVAFWCNPISGHATLYWYQQILGQGPKLLIQFQNNGVVDDSQLPKDRFSAERLKGVDSTLKIQPAKLEDSAVYLCASSSRLADTYNEQFFGPGTRLTVL.

J is TRBJ2-3 and V is TRBV16; D gene ambiguous. CDR3 length: 15 residues. Trimming removed 2 bases at V and 3 bases at J, with 12 bases between. CDR1 is KGHSY, CDR2 FQNENV, per germline. CDR3 sequence reads: CASSQPARLTDTQYF. The DNA of the CDR3 is TGTGCCAGCAGCCAACCAGCTCGTCTGACAGATACGCAGTATTTT.

A remark on this clonotype: One end of the junction fails to match germline, which may point to a read error. V is TRBV6-1 and J is TRBJ2-5; 7 bases map to TRBD2. The CDR3 covers 12 residues. Germline CDR1 is MNHNS and CDR2 is SASEGT. The DNA for the CDR3 is TGTGCCAGCAGTTCCCACGCGGGGGAATGGGACTTC. It translates to CASSSHAGEWDF.

The chain recombines TRBV7-9 with TRBJ2-1; the D call may be TRBD1 or TRBD2 (5 bases each). Between the trimmed V and J ends, which lost 4 bases and 2 bases, there was a span of 15 bases. The CDR3 loop spans 16 amino acids. Per the germline V gene, CDR1 is SEHNR and CDR2 is FQNEAQ (reference sequence). In DNA form, the CDR3 reads TGTGCCAGCAGCTCCTATCGGGACCCCACCTACAATGAGCAGTTCTTC. This sequence encodes CASSSYRDPTYNEQFF. The variable domain in full, completed from reference TRBV7-9 and TRBJ2-1, reads DTGVSQNPRHKITKRGQNVTFRCDPISEHNRLYWYRQTLGQGPEFLTYFQNEAQLEKSRLLSDRFSAERPKGSFSTLEIQRTEQGDSAMYLCASSSYRDPTYNEQFFGPGTRLTVL.

The CDR3 DNA is TGTGCCAGCAGTCGGGGCTACTCCTACGAGCAGTACTTC. Protein product: CASSRGYSYEQYF. The chain has TRBV6-1 and TRBJ2-7, with D perhaps given as TRBD1 or TRBD2 (5 bases each). CDR3 length: 13 amino acids. The V end lost 5 bases, the J end lost 0 bases, and 8 bases lay between the germline ends. Germline values: CDR1 MNHNS, CDR2 SASEGT.

The chain is built from TRBV28 and TRBJ1-1; TRBD1 matches 7 bases. The V gene's germline CDR1 is MDHEN and CDR2 SYDVKM. The CDR3 totals 14 residues. Trimming at V came to 8 bases and at J to 1 base, leaving 7 bases not matched to a gene. The CDR3 here is CASGYRDRNTEAFF. CDR3 nucleotide sequence: TGTGCCAGCGGCTACCGGGACAGGAACACTGAAGCTTTCTTT.

The rearrangement uses TRBV12-3 or TRBV12-4 and TRBJ2-5, with 11 bases that match TRBD2. V trimming: 2 bases; J trimming: 0 bases; junction bases outside the gene matches: 5. The CDR3 runs 17 residues. The CDR3 DNA is TGTGCCAGCAGTTTAAGGCGGGGACTAGCGGACCAAGAGACCCAGTACTTC. Amino acid sequence: CASSLRRGLADQETQYF.

V and J are TRBV7-9 and TRBJ2-5; 8 bases fit TRBD2. From germline, CDR1 is SEHNR and CDR2 FQNEAQ (reference sequence). This CDR3 has 16 residues. V was pared by 6 bases and J by 5 bases, with 14 bases of the junction left unmatched. The CDR3 nucleotides are TGTGCCAGCAGGCCTCCGAGCGGGAGCCGACAGGAGACCCAGTACTTC. This sequence encodes CASRPPSGSRQETQYF.

The chain is built from TRBV20-1 and TRBJ2-3; 7 nucleotides line up with TRBD2. The CDR3 has 18 amino acids. CDR1 is DFQATT and CDR2 is SNEGSKA in the germline V gene (reference sequence). After removal of 4 bases from V and 0 bases from J, the junction contained 16 bases not matched to a gene. For the CDR3, the DNA is TGCAGTGCTAATAAAGGAGGGAGGGATATTTATAGCACAGATACGCAGTATTTT. Translated: CSANKGGRDIYSTDTQYF.

The gene calls are TRBV5-1 and TRBJ1-1; TRBD1 agrees at 7 bases. The CDR3 is 15 amino acids. The V and J ends lost 0 bases and 5 bases, in that order; junction bases with no gene match: 7. Germline V CDR1 and CDR2: SGHRS, YFSETQ. CDR3 in DNA: TGCGCCAGCAGCTTGGCCAGTGACAGGGTGACTGAAGCTTTCTTT. Translation gives CASSLASDRVTEAFF.

The rearrangement links TRBV7-9 to TRBJ1-2; perhaps TRBD1 as D (6 bases). Trimming shortened V by 11 bases and J by 2 bases, and 9 bases separated the two germline ends. From germline, CDR1 is SEHNR and CDR2 FQNEAQ (reference sequence). This CDR3 contains 11 residues. The CDR3 nucleotides are TGTGCCGGGGGACAAAACTATGGCTACACCTTC. This translates into CAGGQNYGYTF.

The chain couples TRBV28 to TRBJ2-3; the D call may be TRBD1 or TRBD2 (5 bases each). The germline V gene has CDR1 MDHEN and CDR2 SYDVKM. V lost 3 bases to trimming and J lost 4 bases, with 17 bases between them. The CDR3 spans 16 residues. DNA of the CDR3: TGTGCCAGCAGTTTTTTCCAGGGAGTCGATGCAGATACGCAGTATTTT. Its protein product is CASSFFQGVDADTQYF.